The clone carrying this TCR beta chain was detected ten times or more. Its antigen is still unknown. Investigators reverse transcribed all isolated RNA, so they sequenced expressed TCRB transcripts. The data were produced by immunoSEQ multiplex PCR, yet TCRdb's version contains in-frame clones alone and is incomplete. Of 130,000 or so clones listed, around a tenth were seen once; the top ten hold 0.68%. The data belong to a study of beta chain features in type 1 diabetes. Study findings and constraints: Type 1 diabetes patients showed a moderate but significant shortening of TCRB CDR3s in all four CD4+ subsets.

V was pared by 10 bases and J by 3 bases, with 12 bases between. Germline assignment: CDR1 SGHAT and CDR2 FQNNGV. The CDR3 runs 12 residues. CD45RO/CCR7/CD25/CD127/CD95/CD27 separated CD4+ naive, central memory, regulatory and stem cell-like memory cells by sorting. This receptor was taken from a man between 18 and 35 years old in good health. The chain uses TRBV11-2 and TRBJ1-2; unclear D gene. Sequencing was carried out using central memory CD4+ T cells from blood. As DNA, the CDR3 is TGTGCCATCCCGAGCGCCCACTATGGCTACACCTTC. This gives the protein CAIPSAHYGYTF. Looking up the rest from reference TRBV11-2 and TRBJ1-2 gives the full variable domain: EAGVAQSPRYKIIEKRQSVAFWCNPISGHATLYWYQQILGQGPKLLIQFQNNGVVDDSQLPKDRFSAERLKGVDSTLKIQPAKLEDSAVYLCAIPSAHYGYTFGSGTRLTVV.